These 3 T cell receptor beta chains share one sample of origin, sequenced in a study of blood T cell repertoires in COVID-19. Profiling relied on immunoSEQ multiplex PCR, and the TCRdb table lists in-frame clones only, not all of them. The table has about 240,000 clones, approximately 86% seen once; the top ten hold around 0.8%. The sequenced material came from peripheral blood. These receptors all stem from a woman in her 30s with acute or convalescent COVID-19.

This clone was seen a handful of times. This sequence joins TRBV28 and TRBJ2-5, with a tentative D call TRBD1 (6 bases). CDR1 and CDR2 (germline): MDHEN, SYDVKM. The CDR3 has 16 residues. Trimming removed 5 bases from V and 4 bases from J, with 20 bases in between. DNA for the CDR3: TGTGCCAGCAGTGAAAACCGAAGGACAGAGGGAGAGACCCAGTACTTC. Translated, it gives CASSENRRTEGETQYF.

The V gene is TRBV5-5, the J gene TRBJ2-5; tentative D call: TRBD1 (6 bases). Germline V gene lookup returns CDR1 SGHKS and CDR2 YYEKEE (reference sequence). V lost 1 base and J lost 5, with 15 bases in between. The CDR3 has 15 residues. The CDR3 DNA follows: TGTGCCAGCAGCTTGCAGGGGCTTATTTGGGAGACCCAGTACTTC. As protein: CASSLQGLIWETQYF.

V gene TRBV4-2 combines with J gene TRBJ1-4; the D is unclear. The CDR3 is made up of 15 amino acids. Trimming removed 4 bases at V and 0 bases at J, with 9 bases between. Germline CDR1 LGHNA, CDR2 YNFKEQ. For the CDR3, the DNA is TGTGCCAGCAGCCTCAGTCTTGCAACTAATGAAAAACTGTTTTTT. The encoded protein is CASSLSLATNEKLFF.